This T cell receptor beta chain came from a study of blood T cell repertoires in COVID-19. Study-level background: Samples came from the United States, Italy and Spain, spanning acute and convalescent COVID-19. T cells, B-cell-depleted T cells, or PBMCs provided the cDNA or gDNA that served as material.

Authors' data handling: Using reference gene primer amplification, nucleated cell counts were estimated. Clones were sequenced by immunoSEQ multiplex PCR, and TCRdb holds only the in-frame ones, with some missing. The V and J calls and the clone size are those of that table, but D and trimming were determined from the DNA. The table records about 210,000 clones, about 83% of them present only once. With 4 bases clipped from V and 4 bases from J, the junction kept 10 bases outside the gene matches. This CDR3 region has 16 residues. Germline V CDR1 and CDR2: SGHNT, YYREEE (reference sequence). The sequenced material came from peripheral blood. The receptor was derived from a man aged 45-65 years with active or convalescent COVID-19. The chain employs TRBV5-4 and TRBJ2-3; 9 positions match TRBD2. CDR3 coding DNA: TGTGCCAGCAGCCCACAAGGCGGGGGGGCTGCAGATACGCAGTATTTT. Its translation: CASSPQGGGAADTQYF.